The entry below gives a single T cell receptor beta chain sequence along with its context. This record comes from a study of cytomegalovirus exposure and HLA in healthy donors. 13 Jbeta primers and 60 Vbeta primers were used for the PCR. TCRdb's copy holds only in-frame clones and misses some; the assay was immunoSEQ multiplex PCR. The sample lists fewer than 95,000 clones; around 80% were seen once. Trimming cost V 2 bases and J 4 bases, with 5 bases left between them. The CDR3 runs to 11 residues. CDR1 and CDR2 (germline): DFQATT, SNEGSKA (reference sequence). This sequence was found in a man between 25 and 39 years old in good health and CMV-seronegative. What was sequenced was PBMCs. This rearrangement joins TRBV20-1 to TRBJ1-1; D remains ambiguous. The CDR3, as DNA: TGCAGTGCTAGACCCAGCACTGAAGCTTTCTTT. Protein: CSARPSTEAFF.